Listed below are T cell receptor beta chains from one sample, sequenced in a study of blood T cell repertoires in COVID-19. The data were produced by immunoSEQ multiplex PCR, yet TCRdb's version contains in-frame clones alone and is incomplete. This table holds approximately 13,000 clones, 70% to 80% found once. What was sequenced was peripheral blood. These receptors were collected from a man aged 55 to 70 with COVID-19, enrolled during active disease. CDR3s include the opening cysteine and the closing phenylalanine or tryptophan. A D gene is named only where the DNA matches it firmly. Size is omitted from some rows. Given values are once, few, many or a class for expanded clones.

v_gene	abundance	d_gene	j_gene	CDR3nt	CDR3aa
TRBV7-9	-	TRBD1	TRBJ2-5	TGTGCCAGCAGCCAAACAGGGGTCATGGGGGAGACCCAGTACTTC	CASSQTGVMGETQYF
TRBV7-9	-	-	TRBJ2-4	TGTGCCAGCAGCGCCCTGACAGGCCAGACGGACATTCAGTACTTC	CASSALTGQTDIQYF
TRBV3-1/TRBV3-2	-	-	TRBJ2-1	TGTGCCAGCAGCCAATTGTCTACCCAAGCGGAGCAGTTCTTC	CASSQLSTQAEQFF
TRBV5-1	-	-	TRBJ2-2	TGCGCCAGCAGCCCCAGTTGGAACACCGGGGAGCTGTTTTTT	CASSPSWNTGELFF
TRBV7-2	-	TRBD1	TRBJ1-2	TGTGCCAGCAGCCTTGGGACAGACGGCTATGGCTACACCTTC	CASSLGTDGYGYTF
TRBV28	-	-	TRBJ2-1	TGTGCCAGCAGTTTTATCCGTGCGGGTAGGACCTACAATGAGCAGTTCTTC	CASSFIRAGRTYNEQFF
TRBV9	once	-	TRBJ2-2	TGTGCCAGCAGCGTCACCGACTACTCCGCGAACACCGGGGAGCTGTTTTTT	CASSVTDYSANTGELFF
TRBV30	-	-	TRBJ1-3	TGTGCCTGGAGCTACAGACCAGCTGGAAACACCATATATTTT	CAWSYRPAGNTIYF
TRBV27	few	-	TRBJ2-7	TGTGCCAGCAGTTTAATGGGGCCAAACGGCCCCGAGCAGTACTTC	CASSLMGPNGPEQYF
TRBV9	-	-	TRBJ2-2	TGTGCCAGCAGCGTAGTTGGAGGGTGGACCGGGGAGCTGTTTTTT	CASSVVGGWTGELFF
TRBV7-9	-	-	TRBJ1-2	TGTGCCAGCAGCTTAGCGCGTGAGGACTATGGCTACACCTTC	CASSLAREDYGYTF
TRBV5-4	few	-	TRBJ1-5	TGTGCCAGCAGTGTACAGGGTCTTGGCAATCAGCCCCAGCATTTT	CASSVQGLGNQPQHF
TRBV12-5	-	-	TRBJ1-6	TGTGCTAGTGGACTCACGGAGGATTCACCCCTCCACTTT	CASGLTEDSPLHF
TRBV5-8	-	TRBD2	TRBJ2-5	TGTGCCAGCAGCTCCGGGACTAGCGGGGCCGAGACCCAGTACTTC	CASSSGTSGAETQYF
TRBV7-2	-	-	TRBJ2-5	TGTGCCAGCAGCTTAGGTCCAGGAGGGGAGACCCAGTACTTC	CASSLGPGGETQYF
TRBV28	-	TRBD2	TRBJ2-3	TGTGCCAGCAGCCGCGGGGGGGCTTGGACAGATACGCAGTATTTT	CASSRGGAWTDTQYF
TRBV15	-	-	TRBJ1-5	TGTGCCACCAGCAGAGATCGGGGAAGCAATCAGCCCCAGCATTTT	CATSRDRGSNQPQHF
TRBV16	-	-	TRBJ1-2	TGTGCCAGCAGCCAAGGTAGAGGTTATGGCTACACCTTC	CASSQGRGYGYTF
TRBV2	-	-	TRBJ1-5	TGTGCCAGCAGTGTTTTCAGGAGCAATCAGCCCCAGCATTTT	CASSVFRSNQPQHF
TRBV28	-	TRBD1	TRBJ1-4	TGTGCCAGCAGCGGACAGGGAAAGGAAAAACTGTTTTTT	CASSGQGKEKLFF
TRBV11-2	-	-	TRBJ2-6	TGTGCCAGCAGCGAGTACCCAACGCTCTCTGGGGCCAACGTCCTGACTTTC	CASSEYPTLSGANVLTF
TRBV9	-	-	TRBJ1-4	TGTGCCAGCAGCGTAGCTGGAGGCTTCGAAAAACTGTTTTTT	CASSVAGGFEKLFF
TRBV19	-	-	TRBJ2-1	TGTGCCAGTAGTCCTCCGGGACTTAATTACAATGAGCAGTTCTTC	CASSPPGLNYNEQFF
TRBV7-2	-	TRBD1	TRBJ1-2	TGTGCCAGCAGCTTAGACAGGGGACGCTATGGCTACACCTTC	CASSLDRGRYGYTF
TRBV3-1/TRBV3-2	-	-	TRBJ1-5	TGTGCCAGCAGCCAGGGGGGGCGCGGTCAGCCCCAGCATTTT	CASSQGGRGQPQHF
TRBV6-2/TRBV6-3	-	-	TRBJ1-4	TGTGCCAGCAGTTACTCACAGGTCGTCCTTGAAAAACTGTTTTTT	CASSYSQVVLEKLFF
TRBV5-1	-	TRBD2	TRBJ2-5	TGCGCCAGCAGCCTACTAGCGGGGGGGCCGAGGGAGACCCAGTACTTC	CASSLLAGGPRETQYF
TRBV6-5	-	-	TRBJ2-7	TGTGCCAGCAGCTTTGGAGGGGCATCCTACGAGCAGTACTTC	CASSFGGASYEQYF
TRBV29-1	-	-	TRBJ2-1	TGCAGCGTTGGGCCCTCTCGGGGGAGTTCCTACAATGAGCAGTTCTTC	CSVGPSRGSSYNEQFF
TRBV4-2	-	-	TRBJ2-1	TGTGCCAGCAGCCCGCCTACAGGGACGGGGGAGCAGTTCTTC	CASSPPTGTGEQFF